This TCR beta chain was captured by sequencing in a study of monozygotic twins with inflammatory bowel disease. Germline CDR1 reads SQVTM; CDR2 reads ANQGSEA. The CDR3 covers 12 residues. Study observations and caveats: Especially with disease activity, IBD patients shared fewer clonotypes with others than healthy twins did.

cDNA for TCRalpha and TCRbeta was amplified by nested PCRs of roughly 17 then roughly 10 cycles. TCRdb reprocessed the 5' RACE reads and keeps a single row for each CDR3 protein, giving no DNA. The listing contains 300,000 to 350,000 distinct CDR3 sequences. As concerns this clonotype: Its antigen is not identified.

The chain is built from TRBV29-1 and TRBJ2-2. The sequenced material came from blood. The source of this sequence is a human donor with ulcerative colitis or Crohn's disease, or a healthy co-twin of an affected twin (not recorded which). This CDR3 reads CSVNVGPGELFF.